Following are 2 T cell receptor beta chains from one sample sequenced in a study of CD8 T cells in ankylosing spondylitis. Their antigen targets remain unknown. MiXCR, applied by TCRdb to the 5' RACE reads, yields one record per CDR3 protein. The top ten hold approximately 1% of the sample, which has 350,000 to 550,000 distinct CDR3 sequences, approximately 26% seen once. Study results and caveats: Within ankylosing spondylitis blood, a TCR beta motif made up of roughly eight highly homologous variants appeared to be characteristic.

Input material: blood, either unsorted or a sorted T cell fraction (not recorded which). Source of these receptors: a male donor with ankylosing spondylitis.

Ten or more counts support this clonotype. V and J are TRBV11-1 and TRBJ2-1; 14 nucleotides line up with TRBD2. Trimming cost V 5 bases and J 1 base; bases outside gene matches: 7. The CDR3 is 18 residues long. Germline V gives CDR1 SGHAT, CDR2 FQDESV (reference sequence). The CDR3 sequence is CASSAGLAGEKSYNEQFF. CDR3 nucleotide sequence: TGTGCCAGCAGCGCGGGACTAGCGGGAGAAAAGTCCTACAATGAGCAGTTCTTC. The complete variable domain, with remaining parts taken from reference TRBV11-1 and TRBJ2-1, reads EAEVAQSPRYKITEKSQAVAFWCDPISGHATLYWYRQILGQGPELLVQFQDESVVDDSQLPKDRFSAERLKGVDSTLKIQPAELGDSAMYLCASSAGLAGEKSYNEQFFGPGTRLTVL.

The sample holds a few counts of this clonotype. The rearrangement links TRBV5-1 to TRBJ1-1, with 11 bases that match TRBD1. This CDR3 comprises 15 residues. The germline V gene encodes CDR1 SGHRS and CDR2 YFSETQ. The V segment lost 9 bases and the J segment 5 bases; nucleotides outside the gene matches: 12. The DNA for the CDR3 is TGCGCCACCCGTTTTGGGGGACAGGGGGGAACTGAAGCTTTCTTT. This translates into CATRFGGQGGTEAFF. Complete variable domain (other parts from reference TRBV5-1 and TRBJ1-1): KAGVTQTPRYLIKTRGQQVTLSCSPISGHRSVSWYQQTPGQGLQFLFEYFSETQRNKGNFPGRFSGRQFSNSRSEMNVSTLELGDSALYLCATRFGGQGGTEAFFGQGTRLTVV.